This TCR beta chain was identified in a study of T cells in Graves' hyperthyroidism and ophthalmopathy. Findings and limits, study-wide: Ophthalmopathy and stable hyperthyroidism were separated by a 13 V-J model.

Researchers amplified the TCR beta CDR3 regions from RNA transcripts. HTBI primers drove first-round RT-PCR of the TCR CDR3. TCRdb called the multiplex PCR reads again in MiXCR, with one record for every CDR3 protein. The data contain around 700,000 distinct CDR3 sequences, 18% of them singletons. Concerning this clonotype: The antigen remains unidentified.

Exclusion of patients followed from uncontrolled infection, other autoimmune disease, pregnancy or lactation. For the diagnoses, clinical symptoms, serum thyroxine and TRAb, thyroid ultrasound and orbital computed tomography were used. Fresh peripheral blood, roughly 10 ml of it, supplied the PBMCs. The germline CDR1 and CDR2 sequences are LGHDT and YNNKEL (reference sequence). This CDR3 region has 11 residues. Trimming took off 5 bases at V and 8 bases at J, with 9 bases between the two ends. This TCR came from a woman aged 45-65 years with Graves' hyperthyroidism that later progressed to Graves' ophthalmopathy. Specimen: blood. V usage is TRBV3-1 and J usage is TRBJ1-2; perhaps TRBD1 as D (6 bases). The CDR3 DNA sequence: TGTGCCAGCAGCAGGGGGATGGGCTACACCTTC. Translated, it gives CASSRGMGYTF. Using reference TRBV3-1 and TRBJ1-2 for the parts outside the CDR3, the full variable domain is DTAVSQTPKYLVTQMGNDKSIKCEQNLGHDTMYWYKQDSKKFLKIMFSYNNKELIINETVPNRFSPKSPDKAHLNLHINSLELGDSAVYFCASSRGMGYTFGSGTRLTVV.